The 32 T cell receptor beta chains below come from one sample, sequenced in a study of T cells in Graves' hyperthyroidism and ophthalmopathy. The source material, RNA transcripts, was used to amplify TCR beta CDR3 regions. A set of HTBI primers served as the primers for a first-round RT-PCR of the TCR CDR3. TCRdb itself ran the multiplex PCR reads through MiXCR, one entry per CDR3 protein. Of about 840,000 distinct CDR3 sequences listed, roughly 37% are singletons. The sample was blood. The source is a man between 18 and 35 years old with Graves' hyperthyroidism.

The chain combines TRBV4-1 with TRBJ1-4; TRBD1 is a possible D gene (6 bases). The CDR3 has 15 amino acids. Looked up from germline, CDR1 is MGHRA and CDR2 is YSYEKL. The V and J ends lost 3 bases and 5 bases respectively, with 13 bases between them. Here the CDR3 reads CASSQGAGLNEKLFF. The DNA for the CDR3 is TGCGCCAGCAGCCAGGGGGCAGGGTTGAATGAAAAACTGTTTTTT.

The chain is built from TRBV15 and TRBJ1-1, with 8 bases fitting TRBD1. The CDR3 is 17 residues long. Germline lookup yields CDR1 LNHNV and CDR2 YYDKDF (reference sequence). The V segment lost 0 bases and the J segment 2 bases; nucleotides outside the gene matches: 8. This chain's CDR3 is CATSRDYGQGQNTEAFF. CDR3 nucleotides: TGTGCCACCAGCAGAGATTACGGACAGGGACAAAACACTGAAGCTTTCTTT.

The sample holds a few counts of this clonotype. This chain connects TRBV13 to TRBJ2-7, with 9 positions matching TRBD1. Unmatched junction bases numbered 12, after V lost 7 bases and J lost 2 bases. The CDR3 extends over 16 amino acids. Germline CDR1 reads PRHDT; CDR2 reads FYEKMQ (reference sequence). CDR3 loop: CASTFYPGQGAYEQYF. The CDR3 coding sequence is TGTGCCAGCACCTTCTATCCGGGACAGGGTGCCTACGAGCAGTACTTC.

This chain uses TRBV29-1 with TRBJ1-2; D call uncertain. CDR1 SQVTM and CDR2 ANQGSEA come from the germline V gene. The CDR3 contains 14 residues. V dropped 3 bases and J dropped 5 bases, with 16 bases sitting between them. CDR3 region: CSVEPETDLYGYTF. As DNA, the CDR3 is TGCAGCGTTGAGCCGGAAACCGACCTGTATGGCTACACCTTC.

This clonotype occurred many times. The gene calls are TRBV24-1 and TRBJ2-7, with TRBD1 matching over 7 bases. The CDR3 consists of 14 residues. The J segment lost 3 bases and the V segment lost 10 bases, leaving 11 bases of the junction unmatched. The germline gives CDR1 KGHDR, CDR2 SFDVKD. For the CDR3, the DNA is TGTGCCACTACGAACACGGGACAGAACTACGAGCAGTACTTC. This gives the protein CATTNTGQNYEQYF.

The CDR3 loop reads CASSLPTGVKGNTIYF. CDR3 sequence (DNA): TGTGCCAGCAGCTTGCCGACAGGGGTTAAAGGAAACACCATATATTTT. V usage is TRBV7-9 and J usage is TRBJ1-3; 8 bases map to TRBD1. CDR1 and CDR2 from the germline V gene are SEHNR and FQNEAQ (reference sequence). Trimming removed 3 bases from V and 4 bases from J; junction bases left unmatched: 8. The CDR3 sequence is 16 residues long.

There are a few counts of this clonotype. The genes are TRBV12-3 or TRBV12-4 and TRBJ1-5; TRBD1 agrees at 11 bases. V shed 6 bases, J shed 6 bases, and the junction held 4 bases outside the gene matches. This CDR3 comprises 14 residues. CDR3 region: CASRDRGHSQPQHF. The CDR3 DNA sequence: TGTGCCAGCAGGGACAGGGGGCATAGTCAGCCCCAGCATTTT.

The chain uses TRBV7-9 and TRBJ2-5, with 14 bases matching TRBD2. This CDR3 is built from 17 residues. The J segment lost 0 bases and the V segment lost 8 bases, leaving 8 bases of the junction unmatched. Germline V lookup: CDR1 SEHNR, CDR2 FQNEAQ (reference sequence). The CDR3 sequence is CASGTRTSGGNQETQYF. DNA for the CDR3: TGTGCCAGCGGCACCCGGACTAGCGGGGGGAACCAAGAGACCCAGTACTTC.

This clonotype has a handful of counts. The chain is built from TRBV9 and TRBJ1-5, with D possibly TRBD1 on 6 matching bases. V shed 0 bases and J shed 2 bases, with 9 bases lying between them. This CDR3 is built from 15 residues. The germline V gene has CDR1 SGDLS and CDR2 YYNGEE. The CDR3 DNA follows: TGTGCCAGCAGCGTAGATTCAGGGGGCAATCAGCCCCAGCATTTT. This sequence encodes CASSVDSGGNQPQHF. The full variable domain, its missing parts supplied by reference TRBV9 and TRBJ1-5, is DSGVTQTPKHLITATGQRVTLRCSPRSGDLSVYWYQQSLDQGLQFLIQYYNGEERAKGNILERFSAQQFPDLHSELNLSSLELGDSALYFCASSVDSGGNQPQHFGDGTRLSIL.

This clonotype was counted at least ten times. The V call is TRBV20-1, the J call TRBJ1-1; D gene uncertain. The V gene lost 6 bases and the J gene lost 6 bases, with 8 bases spanning the gap. The V gene's germline CDR1 is DFQATT and CDR2 SNEGSKA (reference sequence). CDR3 size: 10 residues. CDR3 DNA sequence: TGCAGTGCCAGTGACTCTGAAGCTTTCTTT. Translating gives CSASDSEAFF.

This sequence joins TRBV7-8 and TRBJ2-2, with D hard to call. The ends were cut back, 5 bases at V and 7 bases at J, with 14 bases in the middle. The CDR3 is 14 amino acids. CDR1 is SGHVS, CDR2 FQNEAQ, per germline. As DNA, the CDR3 is TGTGCCAGCAGCACCTTCTTCGACGGCGGGGAGCTGTTTTTT. It translates to CASSTFFDGGELFF.

The chain combines TRBV5-5 with TRBJ2-7; D remains ambiguous. This CDR3 spans 11 amino acids. Between the trimmed V and J ends, which lost 6 bases and 7 bases, there was a span of 11 bases. In germline, CDR1 is SGHKS, CDR2 YYEKEE (reference sequence). CDR3 loop: CASNTRWEQYF. The CDR3, as DNA: TGTGCCAGCAACACCCGATGGGAGCAGTACTTC.

Comments on this clonotype: At one end the junction does not follow the germline gene, possibly because of a read error. The J gene is TRBJ1-1, the V gene TRBV7-9, with D unresolved. The CDR3 contains 17 residues. The germline CDR1 and CDR2 sequences are SEHNR and FQNEAQ (reference sequence). For the CDR3, the DNA is TGCGCCAGCAGCCAAGTGTACACCCAGGAGGACAACACTGAAGCTTTCTTT. Encoded protein: CASSQVYTQEDNTEAFF.

As to this clonotype: This is likely a read error, given that the CDR3 carries no conserved phenylalanine or tryptophan at its end. The rearrangement links TRBV20-1 to TRBJ2-7; TRBD2 might be the D (5 bases). This CDR3 is built from 13 residues. V was clipped by 5 bases and J by 1 base, with 12 bases between them. In germline, CDR1 is DFQATT, CDR2 SNEGSKA (reference sequence). The DNA of the CDR3 is TGCAGTGCTTTCCGGGGTCCTTCCTACGAGCAGTACCTC. Residues: CSAFRGPSYEQYL.

Worth noting for this clonotype: In this CDR3 the conserved last residue, phenylalanine or tryptophan, is missing, so a read error is likely. The DNA is omitted, as the CDR3 cannot be located on it reliably, and the CDR3 follows TCRdb's listing. The chain couples TRBV12-3 or TRBV12-4 to TRBJ1-3; no check of the table's D call, TRBD1, against the DNA was made. Ends included, the CDR3 has 9 residues. The CDR3 region is CASSPNARQ.

The chain links TRBV24-1 to TRBJ2-5, with 14 bases matching TRBD2. V was clipped by 3 bases and J by 7 bases; unmatched bases: 3. The CDR3 totals 15 residues. Germline V lookup: CDR1 KGHDR, CDR2 SFDVKD. The chain's CDR3 is CATSDGTSGSTTQYF. The CDR3 DNA sequence: TGTGCCACCAGTGATGGGACTAGCGGGAGTACGACCCAGTACTTC.

The chain couples TRBV4-3 to TRBJ2-7; 9 bases agree with TRBD1. The CDR3 contains 17 residues. Germline V gives CDR1 LGHNA, CDR2 YSLEER. The trim removed 0 bases at V and 6 bases at J, leaving 12 bases unmatched. The CDR3 spells CASSQEALRGQGGEQYF. CDR3 bases: TGCGCCAGCAGCCAAGAGGCTTTGCGGGGACAGGGTGGCGAGCAGTACTTC.

The chain combines TRBV5-6 with TRBJ1-1; weak D call: TRBD1 (5 bases). Germline CDR1 reads SGHDT; CDR2 reads YYEEEE. The CDR3 covers 16 residues. V gave up 1 base and J gave up 3 bases, with 16 bases separating them. CDR3: CASSLIGSGSYTEAFF. The CDR3 coding sequence is TGTGCCAGCAGCTTGATCGGGTCAGGGTCCTACACTGAAGCTTTCTTT.

The V and J genes are TRBV7-9 and TRBJ1-2; a possible D gene is TRBD1 (5 bases). Germline CDR1 is SEHNR and CDR2 is FQNEAQ (reference sequence). CDR3 length: 16 residues. Between the trimmed V and J ends, which lost 5 bases and 0 bases, there was a span of 16 bases. DNA for the CDR3: TGTGCCAGCAGCCGAGGGGATACTGAAGCTAACTATGGCTACACCTTC. Amino acids: CASSRGDTEANYGYTF. The variable domain in full, completed from reference TRBV7-9 and TRBJ1-2, reads DTGVSQNPRHKITKRGQNVTFRCDPISEHNRLYWYRQTLGQGPEFLTYFQNEAQLEKSRLLSDRFSAERPKGSFSTLEIQRTEQGDSAMYLCASSRGDTEANYGYTFGSGTRLTVV.

To note about this clonotype: This could be a read error, since a much larger clone is one nucleotide away. The V call is TRBV10-2, the J call TRBJ1-1, with 8 bases that match TRBD1. There are 15 residues in the CDR3. J gave up 2 bases and V 7 bases, and 9 bases lay outside the gene matches. Per germline, CDR1 WSHSY and CDR2 SAAADI. Written as DNA, the CDR3 is TGCGCCAGCACCGAGGACAGGGCTGGTAACACTGAAGCTTTCTTT. It translates to CASTEDRAGNTEAFF.

The DNA for the CDR3 is TGTGCCAGCAGTGAAAGGGGGACAGAGGGTAGTAACACTGAAGCTTTCTTT. Translated, it gives CASSERGTEGSNTEAFF. The V and J genes are TRBV6-1 and TRBJ1-1; 7 nucleotides align to TRBD1. This CDR3 is built from 17 residues. Trimming removed 2 bases from V and 2 bases from J; junction bases left unmatched: 11. In germline, CDR1 is MNHNS, CDR2 SASEGT.

This clonotype was seen at least ten times. The CDR3 DNA reads TGTGCCACCAGTGACGACAGGGGTGGCTACACCTTC. Translated, it gives CATSDDRGGYTF. The gene calls are TRBV24-1 and TRBJ1-2, with 8 nucleotides matching TRBD1. The CDR3 runs 12 residues. With 4 bases clipped from V and 7 bases from J, the junction kept 1 base outside the gene matches. The germline gives CDR1 KGHDR, CDR2 SFDVKD.

The chain carries TRBV29-1 and TRBJ2-2; D call uncertain. The V end lost 3 bases, the J end lost 10 bases, and 6 bases lay between the germline ends. The CDR3 contains 10 residues. CDR1 is SQVTM, CDR2 ANQGSEA, per germline. The CDR3 loop is CSVDPVELFF. The CDR3 nucleotides are TGCAGCGTTGACCCGGTGGAGCTGTTTTTT.

This clonotype was seen a few times. J is TRBJ1-1 and V is TRBV6-5, with D possibly matching TRBD1 (6 bases). The CDR3 covers 16 residues. Germline V gene lookup returns CDR1 MNHEY and CDR2 SVGAGI. Trimming stripped 1 base from V and 1 base from J, with 13 bases between. The CDR3 is CASSYFGGGRNTEAFF. The CDR3 region has the DNA TGTGCCAGCAGTTACTTTGGAGGGGGTCGGAACACTGAAGCTTTCTTT.

Regarding this clonotype: One base away lies a much larger clone, so this may be a sequencing read error. The genes are TRBV2 and TRBJ1-4; TRBD1 is a possible D gene (5 bases). Germline CDR1 and CDR2: SNHLY and FYNNEI. The CDR3 has 13 residues. The DNA of the CDR3 is TGTGTCAGCGACGGGGGAAAGGATGAAAAACTGTTTTTT. It is translated as CVSDGGKDEKLFF.

The V call is TRBV29-1, the J call TRBJ1-2; D remains unclear. V was trimmed by 6 bases and J by 2 bases, leaving 13 bases between them. This CDR3 spans 13 amino acids. The germline gives CDR1 SQVTM, CDR2 ANQGSEA. CDR3: CSVSTTVNYGYTF. The CDR3 DNA follows: TGCAGCGTCTCCACGACGGTAAACTATGGCTACACCTTC.

A word on this clonotype: A much larger clone differs from this one at a single base, so this may be a read error. The chain uses TRBV29-1 and TRBJ1-1; D gene ambiguous. V lost 6 bases, J lost 3 bases, and 11 bases lay in between. CDR1 and CDR2 (germline): SQVTM, ANQGSEA. CDR3 length equals 12 residues. This chain's CDR3 is CSVNLGYTEAFF. The CDR3, as DNA: TGCAGCGTGAACCTGGGATACACTGAAGCTTTCTTT.

To note about this clonotype: At one boundary the junction diverges from the germline segment, which might be a read error. The V call is TRBV9, the J call TRBJ1-2; 8 bases are a match to TRBD1. Germline loops: CDR1 SGDLS, CDR2 YYNGEE. The CDR3 runs 15 residues. CDR3 loop: CASSVGQGVFYGFTF. DNA for the CDR3: TGTGCCAGCAGCGTCGGACAGGGCGTCTTCTATGGCTTCACCTTC. The variable domain in full, with the rest retrieved from reference TRBV9 and TRBJ1-2, is DSGVTQTPKHLITATGQRVTLRCSPRSGDLSVYWYQQSLDQGLQFLIQYYNGEERAKGNILERFSAQQFPDLHSELNLSSLELGDSALYFCASSVGQGVFYGFTFGSGTRLTVV.

This clonotype has a handful of counts. The chain is built from TRBV19 and TRBJ2-2, with 10 bases that match TRBD1. The CDR3 covers 15 residues. The germline gives CDR1 LNHDA, CDR2 SQIVND (reference sequence). J lost 3 bases, V lost 6 bases, and 4 bases had no gene match. Here the CDR3 reads CASSPTGGHTGELFF. The CDR3 DNA reads as TGTGCCAGTAGCCCGACAGGGGGCCACACCGGGGAGCTGTTTTTT. The complete variable domain, with remaining parts taken from reference TRBV19 and TRBJ2-2, reads DGGITQSPKYLFRKEGQNVTLSCEQNLNHDAMYWYRQDPGQGLRLIYYSQIVNDFQKGDIAEGYSVSREKKESFPLTVTSAQKNPTAFYLCASSPTGGHTGELFFGEGSRLTVL.

At least ten counts were recorded for this clonotype. The rearrangement joins TRBV2 to TRBJ1-1; D not certain. The CDR3 has 13 amino acids. V gave up 11 bases and J gave up 3 bases, with 16 bases separating them. Germline CDR1 is SNHLY and CDR2 is FYNNEI. The CDR3 protein is CASRRPGDTEAFF. CDR3 in DNA: TGTGCCTCCCGTCGTCCCGGAGACACTGAAGCTTTCTTT.

A few counts support this clonotype. The chain combines TRBV11-2 with TRBJ1-2; possible D gene TRBD1, 5 bases. V was cut by 0 bases and J by 8 bases, with 13 bases left in between. The CDR3 loop spans 14 amino acids. Germline-derived CDR1 and CDR2 are SGHAT and FQNNGV. The CDR3 reads CASSLDQGAGGYTF. The CDR3 DNA follows: TGTGCCAGCAGCTTAGATCAAGGGGCTGGGGGCTACACCTTC.

The CDR3 bases are TGCGCCAGCAGCCCAATGTCAGGGGAGAATGGCTACACCTTC. Protein sequence: CASSPMSGENGYTF. The genes are TRBV5-1 and TRBJ1-2; D perhaps matches TRBD1 (6 bases). The CDR3 spans 14 residues. With 4 bases removed from V and 6 bases from J, the gap between germline ends came to 16 bases. Germline values: CDR1 SGHRS, CDR2 YFSETQ.